This TCR beta chain emerged from a study of response to subunit inactivated influenza vaccine. TCRdb analysed the RT-PCR reads with MiXCR anew, one entry per CDR3 protein. Here the sample spans 630,000 or so distinct CDR3 sequences, approximately 14% being singletons. With V trimmed by 4 bases and J by 3 bases, 0 bases remained unmatched. CDR3 length equals 13 residues. Germline V gives CDR1 MNHNS, CDR2 SASEGT. This clonotype showed up just a few times. This sequence may be a read error, since a much larger clone differs from it by one base. The sample in question was PBMCs from blood, obtained 11 to 12 days after vaccination. This sequence originates from a man in his fifties or sixties who received an inactivated influenza vaccine. The chain has TRBV6-1 and TRBJ1-1, with 9 bases matching TRBD1. In DNA form, the CDR3 reads TGTGCCAGCAGTGGACAGGGGGACACTGAAGCTTTCTTT. Amino acid sequence: CASSGQGDTEAFF.